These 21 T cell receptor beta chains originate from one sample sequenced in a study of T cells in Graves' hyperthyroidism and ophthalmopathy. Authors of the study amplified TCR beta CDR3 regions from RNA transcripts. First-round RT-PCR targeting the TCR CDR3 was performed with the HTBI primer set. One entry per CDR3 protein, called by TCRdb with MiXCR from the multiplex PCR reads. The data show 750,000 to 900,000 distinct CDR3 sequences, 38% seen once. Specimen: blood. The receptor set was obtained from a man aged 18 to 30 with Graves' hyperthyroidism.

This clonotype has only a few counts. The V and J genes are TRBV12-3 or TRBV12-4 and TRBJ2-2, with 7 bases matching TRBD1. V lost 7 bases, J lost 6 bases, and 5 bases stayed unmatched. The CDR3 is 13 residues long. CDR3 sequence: CASTPGTAGELFF. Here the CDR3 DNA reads TGTGCCAGCACTCCTGGGACAGCCGGGGAGCTGTTTTTT.

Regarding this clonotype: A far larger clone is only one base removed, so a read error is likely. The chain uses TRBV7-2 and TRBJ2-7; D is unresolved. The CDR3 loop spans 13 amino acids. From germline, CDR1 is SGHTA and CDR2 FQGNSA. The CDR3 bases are TGTGCCAGCAGCTTTGGCACCTCCTACGGGCAGTACTTC. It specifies CASSFGTSYGQYF.

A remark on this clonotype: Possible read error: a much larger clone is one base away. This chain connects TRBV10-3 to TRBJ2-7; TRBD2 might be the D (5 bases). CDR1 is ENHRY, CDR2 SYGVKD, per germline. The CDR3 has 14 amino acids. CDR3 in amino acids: CAIGERTGQNEQYF. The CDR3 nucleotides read TGTGCCATCGGTGAGCGGACCGGGCAGAACGAGCAGTACTTC.

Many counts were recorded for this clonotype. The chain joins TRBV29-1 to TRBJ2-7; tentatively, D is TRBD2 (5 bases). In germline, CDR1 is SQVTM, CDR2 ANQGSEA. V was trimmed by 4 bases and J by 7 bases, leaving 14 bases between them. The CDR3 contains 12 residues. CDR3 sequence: CSVGGRTREQYF. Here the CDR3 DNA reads TGCAGCGTTGGAGGGCGAACGAGGGAGCAGTACTTC.

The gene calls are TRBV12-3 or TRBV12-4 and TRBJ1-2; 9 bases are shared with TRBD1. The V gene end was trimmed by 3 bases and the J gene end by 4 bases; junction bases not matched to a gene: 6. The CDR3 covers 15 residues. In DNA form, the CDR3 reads TGTGCCAGCAGTTTGGCCGGACAGGGGACCTATGGCTACACCTTC. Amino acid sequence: CASSLAGQGTYGYTF.

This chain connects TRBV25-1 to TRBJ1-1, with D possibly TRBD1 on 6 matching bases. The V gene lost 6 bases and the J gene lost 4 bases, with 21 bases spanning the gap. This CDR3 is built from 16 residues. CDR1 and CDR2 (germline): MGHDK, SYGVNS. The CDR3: CASSPRDTRGGTEAFF. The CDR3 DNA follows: TGTGCCAGCAGCCCGAGGGACACCCGAGGTGGCACTGAAGCTTTCTTT.

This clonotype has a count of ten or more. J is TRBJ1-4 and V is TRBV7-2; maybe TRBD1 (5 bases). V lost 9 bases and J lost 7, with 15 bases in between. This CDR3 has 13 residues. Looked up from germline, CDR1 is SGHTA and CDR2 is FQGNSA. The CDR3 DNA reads TGTGCCAGTAGTCCCCAGGGTGGTGAAAAACTGTTTTTT. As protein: CASSPQGGEKLFF.

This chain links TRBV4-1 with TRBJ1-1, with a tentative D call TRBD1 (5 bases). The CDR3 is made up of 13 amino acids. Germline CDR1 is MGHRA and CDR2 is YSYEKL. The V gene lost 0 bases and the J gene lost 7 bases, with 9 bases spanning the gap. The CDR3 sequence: CASSQDGGNEAFF. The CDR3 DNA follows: TGCGCCAGCAGCCAAGATGGGGGTAATGAAGCTTTCTTT.

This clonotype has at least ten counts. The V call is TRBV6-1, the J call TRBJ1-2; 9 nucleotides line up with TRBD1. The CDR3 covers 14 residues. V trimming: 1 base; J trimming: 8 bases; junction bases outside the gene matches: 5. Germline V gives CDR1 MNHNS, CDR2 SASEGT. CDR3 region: CASSEGGTGRGYTF. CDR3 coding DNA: TGTGCCAGCAGTGAAGGGGGGACAGGGAGAGGCTACACCTTC.

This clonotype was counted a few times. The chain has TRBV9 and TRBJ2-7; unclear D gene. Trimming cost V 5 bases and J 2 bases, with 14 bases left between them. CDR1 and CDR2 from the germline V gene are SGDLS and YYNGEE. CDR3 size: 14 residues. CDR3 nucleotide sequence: TGTGCCAGCAGTGAGGTCCCACCCCCCTACGAGCAGTACTTC. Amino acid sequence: CASSEVPPPYEQYF.

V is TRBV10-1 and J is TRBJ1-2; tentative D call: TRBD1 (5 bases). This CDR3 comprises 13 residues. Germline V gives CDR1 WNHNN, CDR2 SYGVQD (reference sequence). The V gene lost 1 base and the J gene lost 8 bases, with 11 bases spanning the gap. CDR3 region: CASSEWGDSGYTF. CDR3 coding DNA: TGCGCCAGCAGTGAGTGGGGGGATTCGGGCTACACCTTC.

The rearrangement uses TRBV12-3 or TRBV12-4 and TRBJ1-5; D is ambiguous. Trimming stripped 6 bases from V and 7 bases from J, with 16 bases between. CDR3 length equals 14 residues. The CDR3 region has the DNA TGTGCCAGCAGAATCTCCCGTGAGGGACAGCCCCAGCATTTT. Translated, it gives CASRISREGQPQHF.

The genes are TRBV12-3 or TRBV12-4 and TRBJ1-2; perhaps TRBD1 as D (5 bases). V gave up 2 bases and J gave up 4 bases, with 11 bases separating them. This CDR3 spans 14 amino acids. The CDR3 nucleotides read TGTGCCAGCAGTTTATCCCGGGGCATCTATGGCTACACCTTC. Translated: CASSLSRGIYGYTF.

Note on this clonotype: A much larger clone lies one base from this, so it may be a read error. The CDR3: CSVAEELFF. In nucleotides, the CDR3 is TGCAGCGTTGCCGAGGAGCTGTTTTTT. V gene TRBV29-1 combines with J gene TRBJ2-2; D not certain. CDR3 size: 9 residues. V lost 4 bases to trimming and J lost 10 bases, with 4 bases between them. CDR1 and CDR2 from the germline V gene are SQVTM and ANQGSEA.

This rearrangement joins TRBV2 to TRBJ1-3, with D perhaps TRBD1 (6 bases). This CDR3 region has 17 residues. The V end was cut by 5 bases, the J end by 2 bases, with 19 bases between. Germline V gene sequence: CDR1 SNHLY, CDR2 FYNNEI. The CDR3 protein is CASSWDTTLRAGNTIYF. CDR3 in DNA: TGTGCCAGCAGTTGGGACACAACTCTTCGGGCTGGAAACACCATATATTTT.

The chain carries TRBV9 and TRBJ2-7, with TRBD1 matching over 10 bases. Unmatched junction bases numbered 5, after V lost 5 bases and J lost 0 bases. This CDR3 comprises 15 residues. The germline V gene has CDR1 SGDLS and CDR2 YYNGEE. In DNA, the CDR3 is TGTGCCAGCAGTTCCGGGACAGGGGCCTCCTACGAGCAGTACTTC. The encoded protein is CASSSGTGASYEQYF.

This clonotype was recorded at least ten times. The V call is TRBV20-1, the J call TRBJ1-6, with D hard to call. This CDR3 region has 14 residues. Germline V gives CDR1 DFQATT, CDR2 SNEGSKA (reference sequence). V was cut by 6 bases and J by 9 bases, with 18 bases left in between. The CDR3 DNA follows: TGCAGTGCGAGGACGCGGTCCGAGAGTTCACCCCTCCACTTT. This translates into CSARTRSESSPLHF.

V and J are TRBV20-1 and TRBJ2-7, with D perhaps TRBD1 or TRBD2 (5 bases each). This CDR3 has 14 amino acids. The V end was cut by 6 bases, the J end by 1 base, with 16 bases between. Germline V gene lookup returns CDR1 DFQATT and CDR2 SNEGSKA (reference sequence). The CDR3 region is CSAHRPGTSYEQYF. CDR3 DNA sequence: TGCAGTGCACACCGACCGGGGACGTCCTACGAGCAGTACTTC.

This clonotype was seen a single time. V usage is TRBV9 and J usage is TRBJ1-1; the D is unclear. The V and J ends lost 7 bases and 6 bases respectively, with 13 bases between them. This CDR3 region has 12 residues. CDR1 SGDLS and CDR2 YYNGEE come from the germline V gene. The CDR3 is CASLAPQPEAFF. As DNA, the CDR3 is TGTGCCAGCCTCGCACCACAGCCTGAAGCTTTCTTT.

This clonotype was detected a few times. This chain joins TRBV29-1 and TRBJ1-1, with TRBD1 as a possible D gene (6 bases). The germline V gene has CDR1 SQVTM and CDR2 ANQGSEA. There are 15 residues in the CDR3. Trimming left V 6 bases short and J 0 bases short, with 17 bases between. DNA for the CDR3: TGCAGCGTCAGAAAGAGGGACACCCTGAACACTGAAGCTTTCTTT. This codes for CSVRKRDTLNTEAFF.

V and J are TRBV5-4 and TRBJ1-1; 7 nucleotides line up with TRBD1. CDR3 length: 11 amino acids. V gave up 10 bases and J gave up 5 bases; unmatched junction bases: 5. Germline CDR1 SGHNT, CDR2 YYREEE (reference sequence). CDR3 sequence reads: CAGTQGTEAFF. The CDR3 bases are TGTGCCGGTACACAGGGGACTGAAGCTTTCTTT.